The entry that follows covers one T cell receptor (beta chain) sequence. This entry comes from a study of blood T cell repertoires in COVID-19. Study at large: Samples taken during acute and convalescent COVID-19 were collected in the United States, Italy and Spain.

The length of the CDR3 is 12 residues. Looked up from germline, CDR1 is LNHDA and CDR2 is SQIVND (reference sequence). The germline V and J ends were trimmed by 5 bases and 10 bases, with 14 bases remaining between them. How the authors handled the data: By means of reference gene primer amplification, nucleated cell counts were estimated. Assay: immunoSEQ multiplex PCR; the TCRdb copy retains only in-frame clones and omits some. V and J calls and clone size follow that table, whereas D and trimming were derived from the DNA. The sample carries more than 150,000 clones, 90% recorded once. Sequences were obtained from peripheral blood. The sequence was obtained from a man aged 50-60 years with acute or convalescent COVID-19. V is TRBV19 and J is TRBJ1-1, with D hard to call. The chain's CDR3 is CASSYRSRAAFF. DNA for the CDR3: TGTGCCAGTAGTTACAGATCGCGGGCAGCTTTCTTT.